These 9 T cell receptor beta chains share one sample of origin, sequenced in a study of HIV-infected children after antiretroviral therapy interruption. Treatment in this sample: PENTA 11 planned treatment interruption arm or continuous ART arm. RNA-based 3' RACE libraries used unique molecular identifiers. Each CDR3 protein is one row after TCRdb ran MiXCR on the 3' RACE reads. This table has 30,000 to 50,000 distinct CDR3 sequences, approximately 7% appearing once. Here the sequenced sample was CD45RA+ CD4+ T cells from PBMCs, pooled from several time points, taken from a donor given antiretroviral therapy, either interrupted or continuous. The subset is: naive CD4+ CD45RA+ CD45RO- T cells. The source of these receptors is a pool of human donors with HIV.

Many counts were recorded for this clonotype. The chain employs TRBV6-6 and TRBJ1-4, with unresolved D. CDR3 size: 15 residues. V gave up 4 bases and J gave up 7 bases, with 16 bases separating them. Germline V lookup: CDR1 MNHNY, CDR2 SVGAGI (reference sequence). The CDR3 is CASSFGGGNSEKLFF. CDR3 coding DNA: TGTGCCAGCAGTTTCGGAGGAGGGAATAGTGAAAAACTGTTTTTT.

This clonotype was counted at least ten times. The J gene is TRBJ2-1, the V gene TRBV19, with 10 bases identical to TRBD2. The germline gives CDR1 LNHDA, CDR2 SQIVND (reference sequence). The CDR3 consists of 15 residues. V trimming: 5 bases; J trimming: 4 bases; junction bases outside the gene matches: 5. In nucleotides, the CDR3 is TGTGCCAGTAGTGCAGGACTAGCGGTTTACAATGAGCAGTTCTTC. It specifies CASSAGLAVYNEQFF.

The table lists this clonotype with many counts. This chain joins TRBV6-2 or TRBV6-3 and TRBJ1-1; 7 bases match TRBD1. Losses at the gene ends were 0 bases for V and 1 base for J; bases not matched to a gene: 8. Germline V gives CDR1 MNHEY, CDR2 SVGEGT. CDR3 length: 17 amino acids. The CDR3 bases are TGTGCCAGCAGTTACTCGCTAGCCACAGGGGAGAACACTGAAGCTTTCTTT. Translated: CASSYSLATGENTEAFF.

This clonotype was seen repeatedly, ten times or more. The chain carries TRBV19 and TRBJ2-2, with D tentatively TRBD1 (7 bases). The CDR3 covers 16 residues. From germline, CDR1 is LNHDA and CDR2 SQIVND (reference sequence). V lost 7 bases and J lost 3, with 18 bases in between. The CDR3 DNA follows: TGTGCCAGTACGACGACAGGGAGGTATTACACCGGGGAGCTGTTTTTT. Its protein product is CASTTTGRYYTGELFF.

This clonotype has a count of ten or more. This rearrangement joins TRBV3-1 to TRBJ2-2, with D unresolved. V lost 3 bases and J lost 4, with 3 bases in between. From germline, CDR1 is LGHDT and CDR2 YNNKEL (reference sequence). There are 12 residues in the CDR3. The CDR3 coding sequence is TGTGCCAGCAGCCACACCACCGGGGAGCTGTTTTTT. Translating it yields CASSHTTGELFF.

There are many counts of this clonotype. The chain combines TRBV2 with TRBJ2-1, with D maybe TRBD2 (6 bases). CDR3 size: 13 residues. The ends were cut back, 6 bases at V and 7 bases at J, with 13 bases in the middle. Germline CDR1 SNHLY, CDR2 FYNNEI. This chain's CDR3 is CASSPESGNEQFF. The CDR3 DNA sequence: TGTGCCAGCAGCCCAGAGAGCGGGAATGAGCAGTTCTTC.

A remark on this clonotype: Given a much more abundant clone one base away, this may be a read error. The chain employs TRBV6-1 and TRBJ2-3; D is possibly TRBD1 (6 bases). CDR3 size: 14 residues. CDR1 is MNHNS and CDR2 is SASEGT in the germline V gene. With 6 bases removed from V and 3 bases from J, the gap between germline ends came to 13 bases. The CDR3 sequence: CASSWTATTDTQYF. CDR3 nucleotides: TGTGCCAGCAGCTGGACAGCCACGACAGATACGCAGTATTTT.

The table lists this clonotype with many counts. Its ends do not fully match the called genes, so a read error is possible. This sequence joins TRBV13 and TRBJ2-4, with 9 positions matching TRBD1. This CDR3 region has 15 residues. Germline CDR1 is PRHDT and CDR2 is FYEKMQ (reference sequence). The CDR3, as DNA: TGTGCCAGCTCTCTCGAAACAGGGGGCAGAAACACCTTGTACTTT. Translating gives CASSLETGGRNTLYF.

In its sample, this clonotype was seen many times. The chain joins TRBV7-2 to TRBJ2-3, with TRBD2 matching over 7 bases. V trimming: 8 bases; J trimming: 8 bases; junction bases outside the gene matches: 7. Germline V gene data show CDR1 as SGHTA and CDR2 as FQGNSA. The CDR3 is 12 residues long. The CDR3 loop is CASGGGSSTQYF. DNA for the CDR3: TGTGCCAGCGGGGGGGGAAGTAGTACGCAGTATTTT.